Within the sample, the clone carrying this T cell receptor beta chain is large. One entry per CDR3 protein results from TCRdb running MiXCR on the RT-PCR reads. The data show 550,000 to 750,000 distinct CDR3 sequences, with approximately 15% seen just once and 3.6% held by the top ten. Trimming took 4 bases from V and 2 from J; bases not matched to a gene: 10. The CDR3 extends over 15 amino acids. Germline V gene sequence: CDR1 SQVTM, CDR2 ANQGSEA. The receptor comes from a female donor in good health, serving as a healthy control. Material: memory CD4+ T cells from blood. This sequence joins TRBV29-1 and TRBJ2-5; TRBD2 matches at 7 bases. CDR3 DNA: TGCAGCGTTGCAGGTGCGGGAGATGGACAAGAGACCCAGTACTTC. It encodes CSVAGAGDGQETQYF.